One and the same sample provided the 25 T cell receptor beta chains below, sequenced in a study of cytomegalovirus exposure and HLA in healthy donors. TCRdb keeps only in-frame clones here, not all; method: immunoSEQ multiplex PCR. Of 250,000 to 350,000 clones in the sample, about nine tenths were seen once. Sequencing input: PBMCs. Every receptor here comes from a woman aged 30 to 39 in good health and CMV-seropositive.

The chain couples TRBV5-1 to TRBJ2-7; the D is unclear. V lost 4 bases and J lost 1, with 15 bases in between. The CDR3 is made up of 15 amino acids. The germline V gene encodes CDR1 SGHRS and CDR2 YFSETQ. The CDR3 is CASSGTRTSSYEQYF. In nucleotides, the CDR3 is TGCGCCAGCAGCGGAACACGGACCTCGTCCTACGAGCAGTACTTC.

The J gene is TRBJ2-3, the V gene TRBV7-3; D not certain. The CDR3 totals 15 residues. Trimming shortened V by 5 bases and J by 0 bases, and 12 bases separated the two germline ends. Germline V gene lookup returns CDR1 SGHTA and CDR2 FQGTGA. The chain's CDR3 is CASSPRAVSTDTQYF. CDR3 bases: TGTGCCAGCAGCCCCCGGGCAGTAAGCACAGATACGCAGTATTTT. Looking up the rest from reference TRBV7-3 and TRBJ2-3 gives the full variable domain: GAGVSQTPSNKVTEKGKYVELRCDPISGHTALYWYRQSLGQGPEFLIYFQGTGAADDSGLPNDRFFAVRPEGSVSTLKIQRTERGDSAVYLCASSPRAVSTDTQYFGPGTRLTVL.

The chain carries TRBV7-3 and TRBJ1-6; D is ambiguous. The CDR3 extends over 13 amino acids. The V end was cut by 3 bases, the J end by 6 bases, with 6 bases between. The V gene's germline CDR1 is SGHTA and CDR2 FQGTGA. The CDR3, as DNA: TGTGCCAGCAGCTTGACGGTTAATTCACCCCTCCACTTT. It translates to CASSLTVNSPLHF.

V gene TRBV9 combines with J gene TRBJ2-5, with 13 bases aligning to TRBD2. V lost 3 bases, J lost 1 base, and 6 bases stayed unmatched. The CDR3 runs 17 residues. The germline CDR1 and CDR2 sequences are SGDLS and YYNGEE. CDR3 region: CASSAGLAGMGQETQYF. For the CDR3, the DNA is TGTGCCAGCAGCGCGGGACTAGCGGGGATGGGCCAAGAGACCCAGTACTTC.

The chain couples TRBV2 to TRBJ2-7, with 10 bases fitting TRBD1. The CDR3 consists of 15 residues. The J segment lost 3 bases and the V segment lost 5 bases, leaving 7 bases of the junction unmatched. Per germline, CDR1 SNHLY and CDR2 FYNNEI. In nucleotides, the CDR3 is TGTGCCAGCAGTCGGACAGGGGGAGAATACTACGAGCAGTACTTC. Translation gives CASSRTGGEYYEQYF. The complete variable domain, with remaining parts taken from reference TRBV2 and TRBJ2-7, reads EPEVTQTPSHQVTQMGQEVILRCVPISNHLYFYWYRQILGQKVEFLVSFYNNEISEKSEIFDDQFSVERPDGSNFTLKIRSTKLEDSAMYFCASSRTGGEYYEQYFGPGTRLTVT.

This clone was seen a single time. This chain links TRBV15 with TRBJ2-1; tentative D call: TRBD2 (6 bases). Germline CDR1 and CDR2: LNHNV and YYDKDF (reference sequence). The V and J ends lost 2 bases and 5 bases respectively, with 16 bases between them. This CDR3 contains 16 residues. The CDR3 bases are TGTGCCACCAGCAGATTGAGGGTCCGGAGGGACAATGAGCAGTTCTTC. Amino acids: CATSRLRVRRDNEQFF. Full variable domain (missing parts from reference TRBV15 and TRBJ2-1): DAMVIQNPRYQVTQFGKPVTLSCSQTLNHNVMYWYQQKSSQAPKLLFHYYDKDFNNEADTPDNFQSRRPNTSFCFLDIRSPGLGDTAMYLCATSRLRVRRDNEQFFGPGTRLTVL.

The rearrangement uses TRBV6-1 and TRBJ2-7, with D perhaps TRBD1 (6 bases). In germline, CDR1 is MNHNS, CDR2 SASEGT. V gave up 0 bases and J gave up 5 bases, with 20 bases separating them. The CDR3 loop spans 17 amino acids. This CDR3 reads CASSEAIRSRGDDEQYF. Written as DNA, the CDR3 is TGTGCCAGCAGTGAAGCCATTCGATCCAGGGGAGACGACGAGCAGTACTTC.

V gene TRBV6-5 combines with J gene TRBJ1-3; 11 bases align to TRBD1. This CDR3 has 16 residues. CDR1 is MNHEY, CDR2 SVGAGI, per germline. V dropped 3 bases and J dropped 1; count of bases not matched to a gene: 2. CDR3 bases: TGTGCCAGCAGTTATGGGGACAGGGGGTCTGGAAACACCATATATTTT. It translates to CASSYGDRGSGNTIYF.

The chain is built from TRBV7-8 and TRBJ1-2, with TRBD1 identical over 7 bases. Germline V gives CDR1 SGHVS, CDR2 FQNEAQ. V gave up 5 bases and J gave up 3 bases; unmatched junction bases: 3. This CDR3 has 13 residues. The CDR3 is CASSTGTDYGYTF. As DNA, the CDR3 is TGTGCCAGCAGCACAGGGACAGACTATGGCTACACCTTC.

This chain joins TRBV27 and TRBJ1-1; no clear D gene. CDR3 length equals 13 residues. The germline gives CDR1 MNHEY, CDR2 SMNVEV (reference sequence). V was trimmed by 2 bases and J by 6 bases, leaving 10 bases between them. The chain's CDR3 is CASSLAYGAEAFF. Here the CDR3 DNA reads TGTGCCAGCAGTTTAGCTTACGGCGCTGAAGCTTTCTTT.

V gene TRBV30 combines with J gene TRBJ1-3, with TRBD1 identical over 7 bases. V was pared by 3 bases and J by 0 bases, with 2 bases of the junction left unmatched. This CDR3 has 14 residues. Per the germline V gene, CDR1 is GTSNPN and CDR2 is SVGIG (reference sequence). The CDR3 here is CAWSWTGSGNTIYF. The DNA of the CDR3 is TGTGCCTGGAGCTGGACAGGCTCTGGAAACACCATATATTTT.

This clone was detected only once. This rearrangement joins TRBV4-3 to TRBJ2-7, with D unclear. V lost 1 base and J lost 0, with 19 bases in between. This CDR3 is 18 amino acids long. Germline V lookup: CDR1 LGHNA, CDR2 YSLEER. CDR3 bases: TGCGCCAGCAGCCAAGTCGTTCCGGCGGTCCCTAGCTCCTACGAGCAGTACTTC. Translated, it gives CASSQVVPAVPSSYEQYF.

The chain combines TRBV4-3 with TRBJ2-6; D is possibly TRBD2 (5 bases). Germline V gene sequence: CDR1 LGHNA, CDR2 YSLEER. Trimming removed 6 bases from V and 0 bases from J, with 18 bases in between. The CDR3 is 18 amino acids. CDR3 nucleotide sequence: TGCGCCAGCAGTCTGAGTGGCGGGTCGAGCTCTGGGGCCAACGTCCTGACTTTC. It codes for CASSLSGGSSSGANVLTF.

The rearrangement links TRBV29-1 to TRBJ2-1; the D gene is possibly TRBD2 (6 bases). The CDR3 has 16 residues. Trimming pared 5 bases from V and 7 bases from J, leaving 24 bases between. Germline V gene data show CDR1 as SQVTM and CDR2 as ANQGSEA. The CDR3 DNA sequence: TGCAGCGTTTATATTAGCGGAACCCGACGGGGGAATGAGCAGTTCTTC. Translated, it gives CSVYISGTRRGNEQFF.

The chain employs TRBV27 and TRBJ2-3; 8 bases match TRBD2. Germline lookup yields CDR1 MNHEY and CDR2 SMNVEV (reference sequence). Trimming took 3 bases from V and 2 from J; bases not matched to a gene: 4. This CDR3 has 15 residues. CDR3 sequence (DNA): TGTGCCAGCAGTTTCGGGACTAGAATCACAGATACGCAGTATTTT. This codes for CASSFGTRITDTQYF.

This rearrangement joins TRBV6-6 to TRBJ2-7; 8 nucleotides align to TRBD2. The V segment lost 5 bases and the J segment 4 bases; nucleotides outside the gene matches: 4. CDR1 and CDR2 (germline): MNHNY, SVGAGI (reference sequence). This CDR3 is 13 amino acids long. CDR3 protein: CASSPSGFYEQYF. The DNA for the CDR3 is TGTGCCAGCAGTCCTAGCGGGTTTTACGAGCAGTACTTC.

V gene TRBV15 combines with J gene TRBJ2-7; D gene unclear. V gave up 1 base and J gave up 0 bases, with 16 bases separating them. The CDR3 runs 17 residues. Looked up from germline, CDR1 is LNHNV and CDR2 is YYDKDF (reference sequence). CDR3 sequence: CATSRGPIRPSSYEQYF. As DNA, the CDR3 is TGTGCCACCAGCAGAGGGCCTATTAGACCCAGCTCCTACGAGCAGTACTTC.

The rearrangement uses TRBV30 and TRBJ2-3, with 7 bases fitting TRBD2. Germline CDR1 is GTSNPN and CDR2 is SVGIG (reference sequence). V lost 3 bases, J lost 4 bases, and 13 bases stayed unmatched. The CDR3 is 16 residues long. The CDR3 DNA sequence: TGTGCCTGGAGATCCGGGGGGAGCAGGATCCCAGATACGCAGTATTTT. It codes for CAWRSGGSRIPDTQYF. The full variable domain, rest sourced from reference TRBV30 and TRBJ2-3, is SQTIHQWPATLVQPVGSPLSLECTVEGTSNPNLYWYRQAAGRGLQLLFYSVGIGQISSEVPQNLSASRPQDRQFILSSKKLLLSDSGFYLCAWRSGGSRIPDTQYFGPGTRLTVL.

This chain uses TRBV5-1 with TRBJ2-7; D is possibly TRBD1 (6 bases). The V gene's germline CDR1 is SGHRS and CDR2 YFSETQ. The CDR3 is 14 amino acids. Trimming pared 5 bases from V and 6 bases from J, leaving 18 bases between. CDR3: CASRRGSGASEQYF. CDR3 DNA sequence: TGCGCCAGCAGGAGGGGATCAGGGGCCTCCGAGCAGTACTTC.

J is TRBJ2-7 and V is TRBV13; a possible D gene is TRBD1 (6 bases). The CDR3 extends over 14 amino acids. The ends were cut back, 4 bases at V and 3 bases at J, with 13 bases in the middle. Germline CDR1 PRHDT, CDR2 FYEKMQ (reference sequence). CDR3 in amino acids: CASSSGQRIYEQYF. CDR3 sequence (DNA): TGTGCCAGCAGCTCCGGACAGAGAATCTACGAGCAGTACTTC.

This chain joins TRBV28 and TRBJ2-1, with 7 nucleotides matching TRBD2. The CDR3 loop spans 12 amino acids. Germline-derived CDR1 and CDR2 are MDHEN and SYDVKM. The CDR3 protein is CGSGLPYNEQFF. The CDR3 DNA sequence: TGTGGATCGGGACTACCCTACAATGAGCAGTTCTTC.

The chain couples TRBV11-2 to TRBJ1-2; D is perhaps TRBD1 (5 bases). CDR1 and CDR2 from the germline V gene are SGHAT and FQNNGV. The CDR3 sequence is 14 residues long. Trimming pared 4 bases from V and 3 bases from J, leaving 12 bases between. The DNA for the CDR3 is TGTGCCAGCAGCTCAGGCGGGGGGTACTATGGCTACACCTTC. It is translated as CASSSGGGYYGYTF.

Only a few counts were recorded for this clone. This chain links TRBV4-3 with TRBJ2-7, with D unclear. Between the trimmed V and J ends, which lost 0 bases and 3 bases, there was a span of 9 bases. Looked up from germline, CDR1 is LGHNA and CDR2 is YSLEER. CDR3 length equals 14 residues. CDR3 nucleotide sequence: TGCGCCAGCAGCCAAGAATTGGAGAACTACGAGCAGTACTTC. It codes for CASSQELENYEQYF.

The chain combines TRBV9 with TRBJ1-1; D is uncertain. This CDR3 region has 14 residues. Germline V lookup: CDR1 SGDLS, CDR2 YYNGEE. The germline V and J ends were trimmed by 0 bases and 2 bases, with 8 bases remaining between them. CDR3 region: CASSVEPGNTEAFF. The CDR3 DNA reads as TGTGCCAGCAGCGTAGAGCCGGGCAACACTGAAGCTTTCTTT.

The chain recombines TRBV6-1 with TRBJ1-5; no clear D. Germline CDR1 and CDR2: MNHNS and SASEGT. V was cut by 3 bases and J by 0 bases, with 6 bases left in between. The CDR3 is 14 residues long. This CDR3 is CASSDRGSNQPQHF. CDR3 nucleotides: TGTGCCAGCAGTGACCGGGGTAGCAATCAGCCCCAGCATTTT.